This T cell receptor beta chain was recorded in a study of blood T cell repertoires in COVID-19. Clones were sequenced by immunoSEQ multiplex PCR, and TCRdb holds only the in-frame ones, with some missing. The sample yields a few hundred thousand clones, about nine tenths seen once. The sequenced sample consisted of PBMCs or T cells enriched from blood (not recorded which). The TCR sequence derives from a woman between 25 and 40 years old who had been exposed to COVID-19.

CDR3 protein: CASSIRVEYEQYF. In DNA, the CDR3 is TGTGCCAGTAGTATTCGGGTAGAATACGAGCAGTACTTC. The chain is built from TRBV19 and TRBJ2-7; no clear D. Trimming removed 3 bases from V and 4 bases from J, with 10 bases in between. There are 13 residues in the CDR3. Germline CDR1 reads LNHDA; CDR2 reads SQIVND (reference sequence). The entire variable domain, with the rest obtained from reference TRBV19 and TRBJ2-7, is as follows: DGGITQSPKYLFRKEGQNVTLSCEQNLNHDAMYWYRQDPGQGLRLIYYSQIVNDFQKGDIAEGYSVSREKKESFPLTVTSAQKNPTAFYLCASSIRVEYEQYFGPGTRLTVT.